Listed below are T cell receptor beta chains from one sample, sequenced in a study of regulatory T cells in long-lasting Graves disease. In TCRdb, the multiplex PCR reads were re-called with MiXCR into one record per CDR3 protein. The sample has hundreds of thousands of distinct CDR3 sequences, around 15% seen once. Sequences were derived from peripheral blood mononuclear cells (PBMCs), sampled at new diagnosis, from a patient treated with antithyroid drugs. The receptors stem from a female donor with Graves disease. The CDR3 runs from the conserved cysteine through the conserved F or W. The order of the fields is J gene, V gene, D gene, clone size, CDR3 DNA, CDR3 protein. The D gene is left open where the match is weak. Only some rows state a clone size, as once, few, many or a class for expanded clones.

TRBJ2-5,TRBV5-1,TRBD1,many,TGCGCCAGCAGCTCGGGACAGCCATACCAAGAGACCCAGTACTTC,CASSSGQPYQETQYF
TRBJ2-2,TRBV19,-,once,TGTGCCAGTAGTATTATCGGCAGGCCGAACACCGGGGAGCTGTTTTTT,CASSIIGRPNTGELFF
TRBJ2-2,TRBV25-1,TRBD1,many,TGTGCCAGCAGTGAACAGGGGGACACCGGGGAGCTGTTTTTT,CASSEQGDTGELFF
TRBJ2-7,TRBV27,-,once,TGTGCCAGCAGTGCCTCGACAGGCAACTACGAGCAGTACTTC,CASSASTGNYEQYF
TRBJ2-2,TRBV10-3,-,many,TGTGCCATCAGTGGGGAGACACGAGCCGGGGAGCTGTTTTTT,CAISGETRAGELFF
TRBJ2-7,TRBV6-1,-,many,TGTGCCATCAGCTCCTACCGGGACTTACCCTACGAGCAGTACTTC,CAISSYRDLPYEQYF
TRBJ1-3,TRBV12-3/TRBV12-4,-,-,TGTGCCAGCAGTTTCATGATGTCTGGAAACACCATATATTTT,CASSFMMSGNTIYF
TRBJ1-6,TRBV7-9,-,many,TGTGCCAGCAGCCCGAGTTGGGAACACCAGACCAGCTCCTATAATTCACCCCTCCACTTT,CASSPSWEHQTSSYNSPLHF
TRBJ2-2,TRBV12-3/TRBV12-4,TRBD1,few,TGTGCCAGCAGTTTCAGGACAGGGATGACCGGGGAGCTGTTTTTT,CASSFRTGMTGELFF
TRBJ2-7,TRBV5-1,-,many,TGCGCCAGCAGCGGTACTTTTTCGGTGGCAAGTTACGAGCAGTACTTC,CASSGTFSVASYEQYF
TRBJ1-2,TRBV3-2,-,-,TGTGCCAGCAGCCAAGGGCCAGGGCGCGGCCCCACGCCCCACTATGGCTACACCTTC,CASSQGPGRGPTPHYGYTF
TRBJ1-5,TRBV2,-,many,TGTGCCAGCGGGTATGGAGGGGCTCAGCCCCAGCATTTT,CASGYGGAQPQHF
TRBJ1-5,TRBV19,-,-,TGTGCCAGTACGGGACCACCCCAGCTTAGCAATCAGCCCCAGCATTTT,CASTGPPQLSNQPQHF
TRBJ1-1,TRBV6-5,-,many,TGTGCCAGCAGTTACTCGATTAACACTGAAGCTTTCTTT,CASSYSINTEAFF
TRBJ1-1,TRBV11-2,-,many,TGTGCCAGCAGCTTAGATATGGTGGAAGCTTTCTTT,CASSLDMVEAFF
TRBJ2-3,TRBV3-1,-,many,TGTGCCAGCAGCCAAGAATCACAGACAGATACGCAGTATTTT,CASSQESQTDTQYF
TRBJ2-7,TRBV12-3/TRBV12-4,-,many,TGTGCCAGCAGCGCCCCGGGCCCTCCCTACGAGCAGTACTTC,CASSAPGPPYEQYF
TRBJ2-1,TRBV2,-,many,TGTGCCAGCAAGACTAGGTGGCTTGATGAGCAGTTCTTC,CASKTRWLDEQFF
TRBJ2-6,TRBV9,-,many,TGTGCCAGCAGCCTAGATGGGATCTCTGGGGCCAACGTCCTGACTTTC,CASSLDGISGANVLTF
TRBJ1-3,TRBV12-3/TRBV12-4,-,many,TGTGCCAGCAGTTCTCCCCTCGCCGACTCTGGAAACACCATATATTTT,CASSSPLADSGNTIYF
TRBJ1-2,TRBV13,-,many,TGTGCCAGCAGCTCCGGGGACACGTCCTTATTGGGCTACACCTTC,CASSSGDTSLLGYTF
TRBJ2-5,TRBV7-9,-,many,TGTGCCAGCAGCTTAGTGGGCTTCGGCCAAGAGACCCAGTACTTC,CASSLVGFGQETQYF
TRBJ2-7,TRBV20-1,-,many,TGCAGTGCTAGATACACCTACGAGCAGTACTTC,CSARYTYEQYF
TRBJ1-1,TRBV6-2/TRBV6-3,-,-,TGTGCCAGCAGACACACGGGCCCCTGGGGCAAGATGAACACTGAAGCTTTCTTT,CASRHTGPWGKMNTEAFF
TRBJ1-2,TRBV12-3/TRBV12-4,TRBD1,many,TGTGCCAGCAGCCCCCGGGACAGGGGGCTGTCACGTACTCTTAACTATGGCTACACCTTC,CASSPRDRGLSRTLNYGYTF
TRBJ2-2,TRBV20-1,TRBD2,once,TGCAGTGCTAGAGATAGTATAGCGGGGGACACCGGGGAGCTGTTTTTT,CSARDSIAGDTGELFF
TRBJ2-5,TRBV5-1,TRBD2,few,TGCGCCAGCAGCTCGCGCTGGCTACTGGCGGGGACCCTAGCGGACCAAGAGACCCAGTACTTC,CASSSRWLLAGTLADQETQYF
TRBJ2-3,TRBV7-2,TRBD2,many,TGTGCCAGCAGCTCCCCACTAGCGGTTACGCAGTATTTT,CASSSPLAVTQYF
TRBJ2-2,TRBV18,-,many,TGTGCCAGCTCACCATTGCAGGGTGGAACCGGGGAGCTGTTTTTT,CASSPLQGGTGELFF
TRBJ2-1,TRBV29-1,TRBD2,-,TGCAGCGGGGAGGGGGGCGGGGGGCCCTCCTACAATGAGCAGTTCTTC,CSGEGGGGPSYNEQFF
TRBJ2-1,TRBV20-1,TRBD2,-,TGCAGTGCTAGGGGACTAGCGGGAGGGCACAATGAGCAGTTCTTC,CSARGLAGGHNEQFF
TRBJ2-2,TRBV3-1,TRBD2,many,TGTGCCAGCAGCCAACTGACTAGCGGGACTGGGGAGCTGTTTTTT,CASSQLTSGTGELFF
TRBJ2-1,TRBV28,-,many,TGTGCCAGCAGTTTTTCCAGGGCCGATGAGCAGTTCTTC,CASSFSRADEQFF
TRBJ2-1,TRBV12-3/TRBV12-4,-,few,TGTGCCAGCAGTTTTGGGTCAGGGTCCTACAATGAGCAGTTCTTC,CASSFGSGSYNEQFF
TRBJ1-4,TRBV19,TRBD1,-,TGTGCCAGTAGTAACCGACAGGGGGAAAAACTGTTTTTT,CASSNRQGEKLFF
TRBJ1-2,TRBV6-2/TRBV6-3,-,few,TGTGCCAGCAGCCGTGGCCCCCCTGGCTACACCTTC,CASSRGPPGYTF
TRBJ1-2,TRBV4-1,TRBD1,many,TGCGCCAGCAGCCCCCGGACAGGGGAACGGTCGAACTATGGCTACACCTTC,CASSPRTGERSNYGYTF
TRBJ2-3,TRBV6-1,-,many,TGTGCCAGCAGTCCCTACCGGACAAGACATACGCAGTATTTT,CASSPYRTRHTQYF
TRBJ2-1,TRBV28,-,many,TGTGCCAGCAGTTTACCTCTAGAGGGGCAGTTCTTC,CASSLPLEGQFF
TRBJ1-2,TRBV7-9,-,-,TGTGCCAGCAGCTTCATCGGGATAGTAGCCAACTATGGCTACACCTTC,CASSFIGIVANYGYTF
TRBJ2-1,TRBV11-2,-,many,TGTGCCAGCAGCTTACACCCCCCCGGGGCGAATGAGCAGTTCTTC,CASSLHPPGANEQFF
TRBJ2-3,TRBV12-3/TRBV12-4,-,many,TGTGCCAGCAGCCGTGGTGTTGTAGGCACAGATACGCAGTATTTT,CASSRGVVGTDTQYF
TRBJ1-5,TRBV28,-,many,TGTGCCAGCAGTTTACTGCTTAGCAATCAGCCCCAGCATTTT,CASSLLLSNQPQHF
TRBJ1-2,TRBV4-1,-,few,TGCGCCAGCAGCTCGGTGGGGCTACTCACCTCTCTCTATGGCTACACCTTC,CASSSVGLLTSLYGYTF
TRBJ1-2,TRBV9,-,-,TGTGCCAGCAGCACACAGGGACCGCATGGCTACACCTTC,CASSTQGPHGYTF
TRBJ2-7,TRBV27,-,-,TGTGCCAGCAGTTGGGGCGGGACCTCCTACGAGCAGTACTTC,CASSWGGTSYEQYF
TRBJ1-2,TRBV20-1,TRBD1,-,TGCAGTGCTCGCACAGGGGCCCCTAACTATGGCTACACCTTC,CSARTGAPNYGYTF
TRBJ2-2,TRBV4-1,-,-,TGCGCCAGCAGCCAAGTGGTTAAGAACACCGGGGAGCTGTTTTTT,CASSQVVKNTGELFF
TRBJ2-1,TRBV13,-,many,TGTGCCAGCAGCTTAGAGTCTGGCGATGAGCAGTTCTTC,CASSLESGDEQFF
TRBJ2-2,TRBV9,TRBD2,many,TGTGCCAGCGGTACTAGCGGCGGTGGCGGGGAGCTGTTTTTT,CASGTSGGGGELFF